The T cell receptor (beta chain) described here comes from a study of T cell responses to AZD1222 COVID-19 vaccine. Broader study findings: Regions 160-218 and 743-854 held dominance among vaccine-associated CD4 TCRs, which spanned spike. Only a handful of AZD1222 recipients, more than five in all, had baseline seropositivity. Donors, mostly white British, included more females; clonal diversity was possibly underestimated.

Researchers grouped second doses given at about 4 or about 12 weeks into one pool. This clone was seen only once. Its specificity is unknown. The table came from immunoSEQ multiplex PCR; TCRdb's copy has only in-frame clones and leaves some out. The sample lists tens of thousands of clones; approximately 80% were seen once. The sample in question was peripheral blood, obtained 28 days after the second AZD1222 dose. The clonotype comes from an adult who received the AZD1222 COVID-19 vaccine.

CDR3 DNA: TGTGCCAGTAGTATAGATATCACCTCGTCCGGGGCCAACGTCCTGACTTTC. It encodes CASSIDITSSGANVLTF. This sequence joins TRBV19 and TRBJ2-6; no reliable D call. The CDR3 totals 17 residues. Looked up from germline, CDR1 is LNHDA and CDR2 is SQIVND (reference sequence). V lost 0 bases to trimming and J lost 4 bases, with 13 bases between them.